This passage covers 14 T cell receptor beta chains from one sample sequenced in a study of blood T cells in healthy people across ages. A second about 6 to 12 cycle PCR used barcoded and J-beta primers. TCRdb processed the 5' RACE reads anew with MiXCR; each CDR3 protein has one entry. The sample yields around 2 million distinct CDR3 sequences, roughly 43% seen once. The source material was blood. Receptor source: a human donor in good health.

Notes on this clonotype: A much larger clone lies one base from this, so it may be a read error. The chain combines TRBV27 with TRBJ1-2; D unclear. The length of the CDR3 is 14 residues. Germline assignment: CDR1 MNHEY and CDR2 SMNVEV (reference sequence). The V end lost 6 bases, the J end lost 4 bases, and 15 bases lay between the germline ends. CDR3 nucleotides: TGTGCCAGCAGGCCCGTGGGGTTCAGCTATGGCTACACCTTC. Encoded protein: CASRPVGFSYGYTF.

This clonotype was counted between two and nine times. The J gene is TRBJ2-5, the V gene TRBV7-2; TRBD2 might be the D (5 bases). Near its end, the DNA agrees better with TRBJ2-7, so the J call may be wrong. This CDR3 comprises 13 residues. Germline CDR1 and CDR2: SGHTA and FQGNSA. In nucleotides, the CDR3 is TGTGCCAGCAGCCCTAGCCTCACGGTCGAGCAGTACTTC. This gives the protein CASSPSLTVEQYF.

The gene calls are TRBV5-1 and TRBJ2-3, with 10 bases lining up with TRBD2. Germline V CDR1 and CDR2: SGHRS, YFSETQ. The junction had 8 bases not matched to a gene; V was cut back by 6 bases and J by 4 bases. The CDR3 runs to 15 residues. In nucleotides, the CDR3 is TGCGCCAGCATATTTCTAGCGGGGGTACCAGATACGCAGTATTTT. Translated: CASIFLAGVPDTQYF.

The rearrangement links TRBV7-9 to TRBJ2-7, with D possibly matching TRBD1 (6 bases). The CDR3 has 13 residues. Germline CDR1 is SEHNR and CDR2 is FQNEAQ (reference sequence). V dropped 7 bases and J dropped 3 bases, with 13 bases sitting between them. CDR3 residues: CASTRTEVYEQYF. The CDR3 nucleotides read TGTGCCAGCACCCGGACAGAAGTCTACGAGCAGTACTTC. The variable domain in full, with the rest retrieved from reference TRBV7-9 and TRBJ2-7, is DTGVSQNPRHKITKRGQNVTFRCDPISEHNRLYWYRQTLGQGPEFLTYFQNEAQLEKSRLLSDRFSAERPKGSFSTLEIQRTEQGDSAMYLCASTRTEVYEQYFGPGTRLTVT.

This clonotype has only one observation. The J gene is TRBJ2-3, the V gene TRBV20-1; TRBD1 or TRBD2 may be the D gene (7 bases each). In germline, CDR1 is DFQATT, CDR2 SNEGSKA (reference sequence). V gave up 0 bases and J gave up 2 bases, with 18 bases separating them. The CDR3 has 17 residues. The CDR3 spells CSARDDRDYFYTDTQYF. The CDR3, as DNA: TGCAGTGCTAGAGATGACAGGGACTACTTCTACACAGATACGCAGTATTTT.

V gene TRBV24-1 combines with J gene TRBJ2-3, with D uncertain. V lost 5 bases to trimming and J lost 0 bases, with 8 bases between them. This CDR3 is built from 14 residues. Germline loops: CDR1 KGHDR, CDR2 SFDVKD. The CDR3 DNA follows: TGTGCCACCAGTGGCAGGATCAGCACAGATACGCAGTATTTT. It encodes CATSGRISTDTQYF.

The chain is built from TRBV7-8 and TRBJ2-3, with a possible D match to TRBD2 (5 bases). V lost 7 bases and J lost 1, with 9 bases in between. Germline lookup yields CDR1 SGHVS and CDR2 FQNEAQ. The length of the CDR3 is 13 residues. The CDR3 nucleotides read TGTGCCAGCACCCTAGCCCGCACAGATACGCAGTATTTT. Its translation: CASTLARTDTQYF. Full variable domain (outside the CDR3, taken from reference TRBV7-8 and TRBJ2-3): GAGVSQSPRYKVAKRGQDVALRCDPISGHVSLFWYQQALGQGPEFLTYFQNEAQLDKSGLPSDRFFAERPEGSVSTLKIQRTQQEDSAVYLCASTLARTDTQYFGPGTRLTVL.

The J gene is TRBJ2-5, the V gene TRBV18, with 7 nucleotides matching TRBD1. V shed 2 bases and J 5 bases; nucleotides not matched to a gene: 11. Germline V CDR1 and CDR2: KGHSH, LQKENI. CDR3 length equals 16 residues. The CDR3 DNA follows: TGTGCCAGCTCACCAGGGGCCTCAAGGGGGCAGGAGACCCAGTACTTC. Translation: CASSPGASRGQETQYF.

V and J are TRBV12-5 and TRBJ1-2; TRBD1 agrees at 7 bases. Per the germline V gene, CDR1 is LGHNT and CDR2 is FRNRAP. This CDR3 has 16 residues. V gave up 4 bases and J gave up 4 bases; unmatched junction bases: 12. The DNA of the CDR3 is TGTGCTAGTGGTTCCCGGGACAGCACAATTTCCTATGGCTACACCTTC. Translating gives CASGSRDSTISYGYTF.

The chain carries TRBV4-3 and TRBJ1-2; D unclear. CDR1 and CDR2 (germline): LGHNA, YSLEER. CDR3 size: 16 residues. The V and J ends lost 1 base and 4 bases respectively, with 16 bases between them. CDR3 sequence (DNA): TGCGCCAGCAGCCAAGCCTGGGGTCGAAAAGGCTATGGCTACACCTTC. As protein: CASSQAWGRKGYGYTF.

V gene TRBV7-6 combines with J gene TRBJ2-5; D perhaps matches TRBD2 (6 bases). Germline CDR1 and CDR2: SGHVS and FNYEAQ. The CDR3 totals 15 residues. V was shortened by 1 base and J by 4 bases, with 13 bases between the two germline ends. The CDR3 here is CASSLEGGEAETQYF. The DNA of the CDR3 is TGTGCCAGCAGCTTAGAAGGCGGGGAAGCAGAGACCCAGTACTTC.

This clonotype was picked up one time. This chain uses TRBV5-6 with TRBJ2-1; D call uncertain. The CDR3 is made up of 14 amino acids. V was clipped by 1 base and J by 6 bases, with 11 bases between them. The germline V gene encodes CDR1 SGHDT and CDR2 YYEEEE. This chain's CDR3 is CASSLWVSPNEQFF. The DNA of the CDR3 is TGTGCCAGCAGCTTGTGGGTTTCCCCCAATGAGCAGTTCTTC.

J is TRBJ2-1 and V is TRBV5-1; 7 bases align to TRBD2. The CDR3 totals 14 residues. Looked up from germline, CDR1 is SGHRS and CDR2 is YFSETQ. The junction had 9 bases not matched to a gene; V was cut back by 4 bases and J by 8 bases. CDR3 sequence reads: CASSPRAGEDEQFF. CDR3 in DNA: TGCGCCAGCAGCCCGAGGGCGGGGGAGGATGAGCAGTTCTTC.

This clonotype was counted at least ten times. J is TRBJ2-7 and V is TRBV20-1, with D possibly matching TRBD1 (6 bases). CDR3 length: 12 residues. The V gene lost 6 bases and the J gene lost 1 base, with 10 bases spanning the gap. Germline V gene lookup returns CDR1 DFQATT and CDR2 SNEGSKA (reference sequence). The CDR3 coding sequence is TGCAGTGCCGCGGACAGATCCTACGAGCAGTACTTC. Translating it yields CSAADRSYEQYF.